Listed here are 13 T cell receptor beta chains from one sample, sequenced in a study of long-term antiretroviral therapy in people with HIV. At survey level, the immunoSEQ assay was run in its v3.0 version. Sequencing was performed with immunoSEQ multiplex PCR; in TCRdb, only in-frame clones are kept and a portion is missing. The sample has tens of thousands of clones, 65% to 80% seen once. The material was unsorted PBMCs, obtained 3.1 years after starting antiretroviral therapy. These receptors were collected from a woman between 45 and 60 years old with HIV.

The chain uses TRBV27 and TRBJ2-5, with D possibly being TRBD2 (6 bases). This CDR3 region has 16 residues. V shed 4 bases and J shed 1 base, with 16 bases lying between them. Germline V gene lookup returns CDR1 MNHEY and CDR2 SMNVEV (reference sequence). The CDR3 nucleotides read TGTGCCAGCAGTTCACGGACTAAAGGCCCCCAAGAGACCCAGTACTTC. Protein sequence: CASSSRTKGPQETQYF.

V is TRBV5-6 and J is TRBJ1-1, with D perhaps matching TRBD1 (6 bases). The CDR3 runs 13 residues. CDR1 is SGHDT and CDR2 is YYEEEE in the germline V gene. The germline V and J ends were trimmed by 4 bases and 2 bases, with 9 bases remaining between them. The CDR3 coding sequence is TGTGCCAGCAGCCCGACAGGCAACACTGAAGCTTTCTTT. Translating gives CASSPTGNTEAFF. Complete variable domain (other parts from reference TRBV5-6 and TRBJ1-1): DAGVTQSPTHLIKTRGQQVTLRCSPKSGHDTVSWYQQALGQGPQFIFQYYEEEERQRGNFPDRFSGHQFPNYSSELNVNALLLGDSALYLCASSPTGNTEAFFGQGTRLTVV.

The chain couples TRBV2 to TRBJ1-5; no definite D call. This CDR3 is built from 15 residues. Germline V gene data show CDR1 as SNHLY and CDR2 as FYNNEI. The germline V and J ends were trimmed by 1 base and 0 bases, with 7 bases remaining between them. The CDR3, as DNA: TGTGCCAGCAGTGAAGACAGACATAGCAATCAGCCCCAGCATTTT. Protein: CASSEDRHSNQPQHF. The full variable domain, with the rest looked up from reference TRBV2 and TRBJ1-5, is EPEVTQTPSHQVTQMGQEVILRCVPISNHLYFYWYRQILGQKVEFLVSFYNNEISEKSEIFDDQFSVERPDGSNFTLKIRSTKLEDSAMYFCASSEDRHSNQPQHFGDGTRLSIL.

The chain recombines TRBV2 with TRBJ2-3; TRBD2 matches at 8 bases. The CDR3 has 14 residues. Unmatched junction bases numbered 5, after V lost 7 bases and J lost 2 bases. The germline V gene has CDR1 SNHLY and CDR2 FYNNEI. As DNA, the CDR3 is TGTGCCAGCATTGCCGGGGGGGACACAGATACGCAGTATTTT. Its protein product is CASIAGGDTDTQYF. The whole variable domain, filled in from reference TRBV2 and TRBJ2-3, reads EPEVTQTPSHQVTQMGQEVILRCVPISNHLYFYWYRQILGQKVEFLVSFYNNEISEKSEIFDDQFSVERPDGSNFTLKIRSTKLEDSAMYFCASIAGGDTDTQYFGPGTRLTVL.

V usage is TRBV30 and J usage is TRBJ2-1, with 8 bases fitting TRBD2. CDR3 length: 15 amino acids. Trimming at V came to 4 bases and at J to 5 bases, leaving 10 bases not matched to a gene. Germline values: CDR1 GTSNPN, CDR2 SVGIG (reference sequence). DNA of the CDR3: TGTGCCTGGATCCCGAGGGGACTAGGGGACAATGAGCAGTTCTTC. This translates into CAWIPRGLGDNEQFF.

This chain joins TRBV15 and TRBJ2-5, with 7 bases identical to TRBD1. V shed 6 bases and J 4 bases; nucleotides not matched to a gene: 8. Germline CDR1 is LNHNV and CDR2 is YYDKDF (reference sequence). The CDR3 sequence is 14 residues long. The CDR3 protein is CATRTGSQSETQYF. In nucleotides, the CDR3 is TGTGCCACCAGGACAGGGAGTCAATCAGAGACCCAGTACTTC.

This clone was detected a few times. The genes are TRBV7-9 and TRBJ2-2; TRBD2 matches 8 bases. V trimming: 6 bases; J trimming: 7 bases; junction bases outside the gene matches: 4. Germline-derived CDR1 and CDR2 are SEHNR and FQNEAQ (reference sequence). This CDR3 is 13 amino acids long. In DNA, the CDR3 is TGTGCCAGCAGTTCGGGGGGGTTCGGGGAGCTGTTTTTT. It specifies CASSSGGFGELFF.

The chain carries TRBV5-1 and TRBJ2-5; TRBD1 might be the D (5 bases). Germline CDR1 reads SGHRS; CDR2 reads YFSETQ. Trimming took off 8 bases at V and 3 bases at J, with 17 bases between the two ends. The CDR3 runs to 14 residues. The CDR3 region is CASSLQDGKETQYF. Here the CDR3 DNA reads TGCGCCAGTTCGCTACAGGACGGTAAAGAGACCCAGTACTTC.

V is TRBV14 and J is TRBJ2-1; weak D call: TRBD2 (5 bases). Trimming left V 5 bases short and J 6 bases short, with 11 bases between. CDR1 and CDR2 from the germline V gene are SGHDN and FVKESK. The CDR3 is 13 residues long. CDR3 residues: CASSFGLRNEQFF. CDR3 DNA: TGTGCCAGCAGCTTTGGACTTCGCAATGAGCAGTTCTTC.

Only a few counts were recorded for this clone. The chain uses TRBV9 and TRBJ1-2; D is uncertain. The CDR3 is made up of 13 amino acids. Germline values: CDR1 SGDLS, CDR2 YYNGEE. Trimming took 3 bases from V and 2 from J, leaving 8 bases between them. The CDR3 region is CASSGSVNYGYTF. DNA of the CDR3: TGTGCCAGCAGCGGATCCGTAAACTATGGCTACACCTTC.

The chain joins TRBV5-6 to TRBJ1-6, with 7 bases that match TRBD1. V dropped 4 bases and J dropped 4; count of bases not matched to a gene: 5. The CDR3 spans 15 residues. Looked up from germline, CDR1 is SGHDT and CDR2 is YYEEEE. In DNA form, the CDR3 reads TGTGCCAGCAGCGGAGAGGGGGCGTATAATTCACCCCTCCACTTT. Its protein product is CASSGEGAYNSPLHF.

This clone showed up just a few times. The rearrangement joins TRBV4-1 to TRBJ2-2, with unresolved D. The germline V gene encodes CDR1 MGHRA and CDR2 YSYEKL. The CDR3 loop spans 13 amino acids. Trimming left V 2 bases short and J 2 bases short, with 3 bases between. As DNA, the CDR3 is TGCGCCAGCAGCCAATCTAACACCGGGGAGCTGTTTTTT. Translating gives CASSQSNTGELFF.

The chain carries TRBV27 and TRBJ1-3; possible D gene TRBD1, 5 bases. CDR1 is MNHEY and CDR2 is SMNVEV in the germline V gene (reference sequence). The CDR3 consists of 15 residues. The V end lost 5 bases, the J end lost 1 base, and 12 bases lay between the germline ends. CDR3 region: CASSPYGASGNTIYF. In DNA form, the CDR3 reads TGTGCCAGCAGTCCCTATGGGGCGTCTGGAAACACCATATATTTT.